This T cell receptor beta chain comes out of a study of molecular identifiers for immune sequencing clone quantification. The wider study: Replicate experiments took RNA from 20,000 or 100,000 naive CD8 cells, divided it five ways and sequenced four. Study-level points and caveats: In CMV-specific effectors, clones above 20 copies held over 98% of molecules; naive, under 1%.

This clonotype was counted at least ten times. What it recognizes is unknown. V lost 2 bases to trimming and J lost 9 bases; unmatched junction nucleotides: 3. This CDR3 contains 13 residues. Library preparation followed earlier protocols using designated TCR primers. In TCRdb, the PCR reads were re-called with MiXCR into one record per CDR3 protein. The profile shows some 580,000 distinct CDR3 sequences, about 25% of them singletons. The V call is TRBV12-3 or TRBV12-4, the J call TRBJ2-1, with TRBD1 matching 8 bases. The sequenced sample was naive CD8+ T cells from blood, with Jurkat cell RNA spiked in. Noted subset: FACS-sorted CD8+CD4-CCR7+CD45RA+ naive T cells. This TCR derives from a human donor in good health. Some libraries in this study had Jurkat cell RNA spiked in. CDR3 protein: CASSLQGAGEQFF. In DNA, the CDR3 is TGTGCCAGCAGTTTACAGGGGGCCGGTGAGCAGTTCTTC.